The rows below give T cell receptor beta chains drawn from one sample of a study of T cell repertoires in aging, cancer and after chemotherapy. A single record per CDR3 protein comes from TCRdb applying MiXCR to the multiplex PCR reads. The table records 6,500 to 8,000 distinct CDR3 sequences, around 28% of them present only once. Source material: blood. The receptors were gathered from a human donor with a blood cancer. Each CDR3 is given without its conserved first and last residue.

length	V	J	CDR3
13	TRBV5-5	TRBJ2-1	ASSLVGGSYNEQF
15	TRBV11-3	TRBJ2-3	ASSKIPRRGDTDTQY
11	TRBV19	TRBJ1-2	ASSIVGGYGYT
13	TRBV7-2	TRBJ1-2	ASSFGQGASGGYT
13	TRBV13	TRBJ2-3	ASSLEGLALDTQY
10	TRBV29-1	TRBJ2-7	SVAQGYYEQY
8	TRBV27	TRBJ2-5	ASGKETQY
12	TRBV19	TRBJ1-4	ASSPQGGTEKLF
13	TRBV18	TRBJ1-6	ASSPQGARGSPLH
11	TRBV18	TRBJ1-2	ASSPRQGEGYT
13	TRBV19	TRBJ2-1	ASRSASGGAVEQF
12	TRBV19	TRBJ2-2	ASTPGPQTGELF
17	TRBV5-1	TRBJ2-2	ASSSAGTSGGAIPGELF
16	TRBV18	TRBJ2-1	ASSPPRGTGNSYNEQF
15	TRBV5-1	TRBJ2-2	ASSLATGFQSTGELF
11	TRBV12-3/TRBV12-4	TRBJ2-5	ASSFRGGETQY
13	TRBV5-1	TRBJ1-4	ASSLGDSGSEKLF
12	TRBV6-4	TRBJ2-7	ASSAETGSYEQY
12	TRBV11-3	TRBJ2-3	ASSPGTLTDTQY
12	TRBV12-3/TRBV12-4	TRBJ2-3	ASSLGLLPDTQY
12	TRBV6-1	TRBJ2-7	ASTPGTGGYEQY
10	TRBV20-1	TRBJ2-7	SAIERDGEQY
13	TRBV5-4	TRBJ1-1	ASSPGQGRNTEAF
13	TRBV5-1	TRBJ2-3	ASSLANPSTDTQY
12	TRBV5-6	TRBJ1-6	ASSLEQSNSPLH
11	TRBV6-5	TRBJ2-5	AISVSRQETQY
16	TRBV6-1	TRBJ1-5	ASSYPSDRVRDGQPQH
12	TRBV11-3	TRBJ2-5	ASSPDTGPETQY
12	TRBV11-3	TRBJ2-7	ASSMGTGLGEQY
12	TRBV5-6	TRBJ1-3	ASSLGQTGNTIY
12	TRBV19	TRBJ2-7	ASSPPGQYYEQY
14	TRBV18	TRBJ2-1	ASSPTGTGAYNEQF
13	TRBV7-9	TRBJ1-2	ASSLASSSLGGYT
11	TRBV12-3/TRBV12-4	TRBJ2-7	ASSLGGSYEQY
14	TRBV11-1	TRBJ2-2	ASSLGQGKITGELF
13	TRBV6-2/TRBV6-3	TRBJ1-5	ASSYSGEGNQPQH
13	TRBV11-3	TRBJ1-1	ASSRPGTRNTEAF
13	TRBV12-3/TRBV12-4	TRBJ2-7	ASSLASVRLYEQY
12	TRBV19	TRBJ1-5	ASSIGGHGQPQH
11	TRBV12-3/TRBV12-4	TRBJ1-2	ASSLGQTAGYT
13	TRBV6-1	TRBJ2-2	ASSEGGQNTGELF
14	TRBV7-9	TRBJ1-1	ASSLERPQRRTEAF
14	TRBV18	TRBJ1-2	ASSENRDSNRYGYT
15	TRBV6-5	TRBJ1-1	VSSYAVEGQRNTEAF
15	TRBV5-1	TRBJ2-5	ASSLGASGGTQETQY